The 11 T cell receptor beta chains below come from one sample, sequenced in a study of human T cells and chemical hapten exposure. Time point in this sample: patch test 1, 2 weeks after DPC sensitization. Treatment noted: therapeutic diphenylcyclopropenone sensitization with weekly scalp DPC. TCRdb ran MiXCR on the RACE reads and lists one entry per CDR3 protein. The repertoire holds 71,000 or so distinct CDR3 sequences, about 9.4% seen once, with 3.3% in the top ten. The sequences come from whole blood, collected in connection with sensitization to the hapten diphenylcyclopropenone (DPC). The receptors stem from a woman aged 35 to 49 with alopecia areata. Some clones in this sample may be carry-over from other donors' samples.

This clonotype was counted many times. The rearrangement links TRBV7-2 to TRBJ2-1; D gene uncertain. The germline CDR1 and CDR2 sequences are SGHTA and FQGNSA. CDR3 size: 14 residues. Trimming stripped 1 base from V and 3 bases from J, with 7 bases between. CDR3 bases: TGTGCCAGCAGCTTAGAGGAAGACTACAATGAGCAGTTCTTC. It is translated as CASSLEEDYNEQFF.

Many counts were recorded for this clonotype. V gene TRBV4-1 combines with J gene TRBJ2-7; 8 positions match TRBD2. This CDR3 comprises 16 residues. Trimming cost V 3 bases and J 5 bases; bases outside gene matches: 12. Germline V gene sequence: CDR1 MGHRA, CDR2 YSYEKL. CDR3 amino acids: CASSHPAGGGGDEQYF. The CDR3 DNA reads as TGCGCCAGCAGCCATCCCGCGGGGGGCGGGGGTGACGAGCAGTACTTC.

Only a few counts were recorded for this clonotype. The J gene is TRBJ2-2, the V gene TRBV4-2, with TRBD2 matching over 10 bases. The CDR3 has 18 residues. Germline V gene lookup returns CDR1 LGHNA and CDR2 YNFKEQ. J was trimmed by 2 bases and V by 1 base; bases with no gene match: 7. The CDR3 is CASSQAASGGPNTGELFF. The CDR3 bases are TGTGCCAGCAGCCAAGCGGCTAGCGGGGGCCCCAACACCGGGGAGCTGTTTTTT.

The chain uses TRBV25-1 and TRBJ2-1; D unclear. CDR3 length: 14 amino acids. Trimming left V 6 bases short and J 2 bases short, with 11 bases between. Germline V gene data show CDR1 as MGHDK and CDR2 as SYGVNS. CDR3 loop: CASRSEITYNEQFF. The CDR3 nucleotides are TGTGCCAGCAGATCGGAGATCACCTACAATGAGCAGTTCTTC.

This chain links TRBV6-1 with TRBJ2-1, with 8 bases identical to TRBD2. The CDR3 sequence is 18 residues long. The germline V gene encodes CDR1 MNHNS and CDR2 SASEGT. V was pared by 5 bases and J by 9 bases, with 21 bases of the junction left unmatched. Written as DNA, the CDR3 is TGTGCCAGCAGTCGAAACACTATCGGGACTAGTGAAAGCCGTGAGCAGTTCTTC. Protein product: CASSRNTIGTSESREQFF.

The table lists this clonotype with many counts. This chain links TRBV7-2 with TRBJ2-1; 10 nucleotides line up with TRBD2. The CDR3 runs to 14 residues. Germline V gives CDR1 SGHTA, CDR2 FQGNSA. Germline trimming cut 7 bases from V and 5 bases from J; bases unmatched to any gene: 5. CDR3: CASTLAGGNNEQFF. DNA of the CDR3: TGTGCCAGCACATTAGCGGGGGGCAACAATGAGCAGTTCTTC.

This clonotype was seen a few times. This chain connects TRBV12-3 or TRBV12-4 to TRBJ1-6; 8 bases line up with TRBD1. The CDR3 runs 15 residues. V shed 6 bases, J shed 7 bases, and the junction held 8 bases outside the gene matches. CDR3 sequence reads: CASSLRGPGNSPLHF. The DNA for the CDR3 is TGTGCCAGCAGCCTCAGGGGGCCAGGGAATTCACCCCTCCACTTT.

This clonotype was counted at least ten times. V gene TRBV12-3 or TRBV12-4 combines with J gene TRBJ1-1; a possible D gene is TRBD1 (6 bases). This CDR3 has 15 amino acids. Trimming removed 0 bases at V and 1 base at J, with 9 bases between. CDR3 protein: CASSLAGGQNTEAFF. DNA for the CDR3: TGTGCCAGCAGTTTAGCTGGGGGACAGAACACTGAAGCTTTCTTT.

Only a few counts were recorded for this clonotype. The chain is built from TRBV11-2 and TRBJ2-3; 9 bases align to TRBD1. The CDR3 spans 14 residues. With V trimmed by 6 bases and J by 4 bases, 5 bases remained unmatched. CDR1 and CDR2 (germline): SGHAT, FQNNGV. The CDR3 loop reads CASRSRQGADTQYF. The CDR3 bases are TGTGCCAGCAGATCCAGACAGGGGGCAGATACGCAGTATTTT.

This clonotype occurred many times. This chain joins TRBV6-2 or TRBV6-3 and TRBJ1-2; TRBD1 is a possible D gene (6 bases). The V end was cut by 2 bases, the J end by 4 bases, with 14 bases between. The CDR3 totals 15 residues. Per germline, CDR1 MNHEY and CDR2 SVGEGT. The CDR3 DNA is TGTGCCAGCAGTTACACAACAGGACAGCTCTATGGCTACACCTTC. It codes for CASSYTTGQLYGYTF.

This clonotype occurred once. With a much larger clone just one base away, this may be a read error. The chain employs TRBV7-2 and TRBJ2-5; D not resolved. This CDR3 region has 12 residues. V lost 4 bases and J lost 5, with 8 bases in between. The germline gives CDR1 SGHTA, CDR2 FQGNSA. CDR3 in amino acids: CASSSPMETQYF. Here the CDR3 DNA reads TGTGCCAGCAGCTCGCCGATGGAGACCCAGTACTTC.